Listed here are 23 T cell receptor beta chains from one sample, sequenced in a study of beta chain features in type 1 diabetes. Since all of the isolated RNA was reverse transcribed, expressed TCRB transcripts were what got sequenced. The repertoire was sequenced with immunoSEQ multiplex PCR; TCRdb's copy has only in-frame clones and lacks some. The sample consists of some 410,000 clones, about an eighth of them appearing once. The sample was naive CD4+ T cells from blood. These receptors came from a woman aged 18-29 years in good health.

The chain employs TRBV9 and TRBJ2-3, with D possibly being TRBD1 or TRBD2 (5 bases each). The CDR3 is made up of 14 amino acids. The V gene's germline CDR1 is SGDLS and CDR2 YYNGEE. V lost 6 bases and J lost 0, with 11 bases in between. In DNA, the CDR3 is TGTGCCAGCACCAGGGACCAGAGCACAGATACGCAGTATTTT. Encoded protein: CASTRDQSTDTQYF. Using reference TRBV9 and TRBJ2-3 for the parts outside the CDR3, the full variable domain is DSGVTQTPKHLITATGQRVTLRCSPRSGDLSVYWYQQSLDQGLQFLIQYYNGEERAKGNILERFSAQQFPDLHSELNLSSLELGDSALYFCASTRDQSTDTQYFGPGTRLTVL.

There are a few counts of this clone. The CDR3 DNA reads as TGCGCCAGCAGCCAAGAGTCCCCAAACCGACTAGCGGGGGGTATCACAGATACGCAGTATTTT. It codes for CASSQESPNRLAGGITDTQYF. The chain is built from TRBV4-3 and TRBJ2-3; the match to TRBD2 covers 13 bases. The CDR3 is 21 residues long. CDR1 and CDR2 (germline): LGHNA, YSLEER. After removal of 0 bases from V and 2 bases from J, the junction contained 14 bases not matched to a gene.

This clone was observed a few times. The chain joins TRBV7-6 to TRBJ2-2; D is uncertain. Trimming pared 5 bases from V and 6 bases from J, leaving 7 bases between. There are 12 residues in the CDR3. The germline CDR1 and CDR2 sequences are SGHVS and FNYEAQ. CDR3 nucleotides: TGTGCCAGCAGCCCCCGTGCCGGGGAGCTGTTTTTT. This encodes CASSPRAGELFF.

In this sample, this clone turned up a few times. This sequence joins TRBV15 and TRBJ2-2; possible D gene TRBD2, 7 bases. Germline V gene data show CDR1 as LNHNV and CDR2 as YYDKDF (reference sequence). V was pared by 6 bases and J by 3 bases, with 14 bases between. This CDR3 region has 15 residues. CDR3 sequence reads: CATRGGGEDTGELFF. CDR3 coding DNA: TGTGCCACCAGGGGAGGGGGTGAGGACACCGGGGAGCTGTTTTTT. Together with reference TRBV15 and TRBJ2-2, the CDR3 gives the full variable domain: DAMVIQNPRYQVTQFGKPVTLSCSQTLNHNVMYWYQQKSSQAPKLLFHYYDKDFNNEADTPDNFQSRRPNTSFCFLDIRSPGLGDTAMYLCATRGGGEDTGELFFGEGSRLTVL.

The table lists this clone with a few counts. The CDR3 sequence: CSVEGSGGAGNIQYF. CDR3 coding DNA: TGCAGCGTTGAAGGCTCGGGGGGGGCCGGAAACATTCAGTACTTC. The chain is built from TRBV29-1 and TRBJ2-4; 8 nucleotides match TRBD2. Unmatched junction bases numbered 8, after V lost 1 base and J lost 6 bases. The germline V gene encodes CDR1 SQVTM and CDR2 ANQGSEA. The CDR3 totals 15 residues.

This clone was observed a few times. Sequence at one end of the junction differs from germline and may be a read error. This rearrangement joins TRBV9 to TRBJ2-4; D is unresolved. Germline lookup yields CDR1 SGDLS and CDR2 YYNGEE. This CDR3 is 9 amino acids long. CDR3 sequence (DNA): TGTGCCAGCAGCGTAGTACTAAACTTC. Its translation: CASSVVLNF. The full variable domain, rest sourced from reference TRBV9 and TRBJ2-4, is DSGVTQTPKHLITATGQRVTLRCSPRSGDLSVYWYQQSLDQGLQFLIQYYNGEERAKGNILERFSAQQFPDLHSELNLSSLELGDSALYFCASSVVLNFGAGTRLSVL.

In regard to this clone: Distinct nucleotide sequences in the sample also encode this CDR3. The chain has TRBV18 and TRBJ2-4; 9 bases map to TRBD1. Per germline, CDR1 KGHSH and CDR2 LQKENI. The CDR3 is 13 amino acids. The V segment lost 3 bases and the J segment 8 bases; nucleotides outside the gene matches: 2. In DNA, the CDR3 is TGTGCCAGCTCACCGGGACAGGGAGACATTCAGTACTTC. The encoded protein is CASSPGQGDIQYF. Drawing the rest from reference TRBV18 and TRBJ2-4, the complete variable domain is NAGVMQNPRHLVRRRGQEARLRCSPMKGHSHVYWYRQLPEEGLKFMVYLQKENIIDESGMPKERFSAEFPKEGPSILRIQQVVRGDSAAYFCASSPGQGDIQYFGAGTRLSVL.

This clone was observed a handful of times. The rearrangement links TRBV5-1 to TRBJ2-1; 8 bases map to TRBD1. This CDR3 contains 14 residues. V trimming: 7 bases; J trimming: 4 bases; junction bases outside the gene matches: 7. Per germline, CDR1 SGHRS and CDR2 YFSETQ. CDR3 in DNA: TGCGCCAGCGGCAATCGACAGGGGTACAATGAGCAGTTCTTC. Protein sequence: CASGNRQGYNEQFF.

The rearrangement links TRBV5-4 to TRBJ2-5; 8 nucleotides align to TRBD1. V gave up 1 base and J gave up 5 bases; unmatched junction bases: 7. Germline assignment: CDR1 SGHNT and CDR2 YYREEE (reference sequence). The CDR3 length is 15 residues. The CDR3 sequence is CASSLLNRGRETQYF. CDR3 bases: TGTGCCAGCAGCTTGTTGAACAGGGGGAGGGAGACCCAGTACTTC.

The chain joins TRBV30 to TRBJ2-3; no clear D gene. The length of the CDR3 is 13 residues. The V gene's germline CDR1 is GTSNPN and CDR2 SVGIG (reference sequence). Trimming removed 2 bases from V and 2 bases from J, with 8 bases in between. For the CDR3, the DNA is TGTGCCTGGAGTATTAGAGCCACAGATACGCAGTATTTT. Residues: CAWSIRATDTQYF. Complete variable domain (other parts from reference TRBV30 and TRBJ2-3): SQTIHQWPATLVQPVGSPLSLECTVEGTSNPNLYWYRQAAGRGLQLLFYSVGIGQISSEVPQNLSASRPQDRQFILSSKKLLLSDSGFYLCAWSIRATDTQYFGPGTRLTVL.

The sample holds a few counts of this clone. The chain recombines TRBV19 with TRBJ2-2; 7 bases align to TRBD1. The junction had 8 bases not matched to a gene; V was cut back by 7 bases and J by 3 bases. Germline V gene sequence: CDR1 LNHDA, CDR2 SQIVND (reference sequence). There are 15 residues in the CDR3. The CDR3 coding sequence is TGTGCCAGTAACCCCCAACAGGGGCACACCGGGGAGCTGTTTTTT. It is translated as CASNPQQGHTGELFF.

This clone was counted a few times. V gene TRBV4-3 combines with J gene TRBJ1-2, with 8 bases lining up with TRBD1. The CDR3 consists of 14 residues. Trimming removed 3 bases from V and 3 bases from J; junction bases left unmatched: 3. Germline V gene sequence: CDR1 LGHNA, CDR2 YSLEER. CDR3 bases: TGCGCCAGCAGCCAGGGGACAGGAGACTATGGCTACACCTTC. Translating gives CASSQGTGDYGYTF.

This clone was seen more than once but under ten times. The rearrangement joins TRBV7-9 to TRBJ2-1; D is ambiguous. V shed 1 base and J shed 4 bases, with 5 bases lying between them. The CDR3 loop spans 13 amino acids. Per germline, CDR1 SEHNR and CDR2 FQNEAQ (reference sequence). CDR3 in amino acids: CASSLGDYNEQFF. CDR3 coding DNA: TGTGCCAGCAGCTTAGGGGATTACAATGAGCAGTTCTTC.

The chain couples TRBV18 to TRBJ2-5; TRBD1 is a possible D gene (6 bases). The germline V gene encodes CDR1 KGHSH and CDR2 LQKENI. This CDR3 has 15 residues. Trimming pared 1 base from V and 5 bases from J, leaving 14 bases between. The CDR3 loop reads CASSPRPGDVETQYF. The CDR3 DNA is TGTGCCAGCTCACCACGTCCAGGGGACGTGGAGACCCAGTACTTC.

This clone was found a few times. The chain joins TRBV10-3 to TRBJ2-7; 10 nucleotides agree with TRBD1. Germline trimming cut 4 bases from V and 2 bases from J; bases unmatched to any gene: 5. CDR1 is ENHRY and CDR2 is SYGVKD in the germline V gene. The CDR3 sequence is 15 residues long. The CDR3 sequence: CAISVGTGEAYEQYF. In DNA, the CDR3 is TGTGCCATCAGTGTAGGGACAGGGGAGGCCTACGAGCAGTACTTC.

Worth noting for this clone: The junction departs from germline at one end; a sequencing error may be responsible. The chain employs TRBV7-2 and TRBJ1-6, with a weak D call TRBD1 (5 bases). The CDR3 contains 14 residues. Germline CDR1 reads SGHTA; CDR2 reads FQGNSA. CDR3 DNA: TGTGCCAGCAGCTTCCTCAGGGATAACTCACCCCTCCACTTT. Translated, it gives CASSFLRDNSPLHF. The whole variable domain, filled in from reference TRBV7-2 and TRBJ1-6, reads GAGVSQSPSNKVTEKGKDVELRCDPISGHTALYWYRQSLGQGLEFLIYFQGNSAPDKSGLPSDRFSAERTGGSVSTLTIQRTQQEDSAVYLCASSFLRDNSPLHFGNGTRLTVT.

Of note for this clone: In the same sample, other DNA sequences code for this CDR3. The CDR3 DNA is TGTGCCAGCAGCCTCCAGGGAGGTGAAGAGACCCAGTACTTC. Translated: CASSLQGGEETQYF. V is TRBV7-2 and J is TRBJ2-5, with D possibly TRBD2 on 6 matching bases. Between the trimmed V and J ends, which lost 5 bases and 3 bases, there was a span of 13 bases. The germline V gene has CDR1 SGHTA and CDR2 FQGNSA. This CDR3 has 14 amino acids.

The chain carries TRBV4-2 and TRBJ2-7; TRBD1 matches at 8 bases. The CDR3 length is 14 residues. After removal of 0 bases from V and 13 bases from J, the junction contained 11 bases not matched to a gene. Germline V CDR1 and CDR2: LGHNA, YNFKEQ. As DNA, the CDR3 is TGTGCCAGCAGCCAAGATTCCAGGACAGGGAAGATATACTTC. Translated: CASSQDSRTGKIYF.

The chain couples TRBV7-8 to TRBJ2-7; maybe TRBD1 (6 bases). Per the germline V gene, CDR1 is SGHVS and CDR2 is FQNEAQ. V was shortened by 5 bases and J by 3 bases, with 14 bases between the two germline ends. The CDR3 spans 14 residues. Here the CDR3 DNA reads TGTGCCAGCAGCACTCGGACAGCGGTCTACGAGCAGTACTTC. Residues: CASSTRTAVYEQYF.

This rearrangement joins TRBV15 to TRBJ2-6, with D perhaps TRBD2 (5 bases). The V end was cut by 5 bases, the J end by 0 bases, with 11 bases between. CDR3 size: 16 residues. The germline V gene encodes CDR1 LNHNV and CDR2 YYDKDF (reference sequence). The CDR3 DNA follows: TGTGCCACCAGCGGAAGACGGGGCTCTGGGGCCAACGTCCTGACTTTC. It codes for CATSGRRGSGANVLTF.

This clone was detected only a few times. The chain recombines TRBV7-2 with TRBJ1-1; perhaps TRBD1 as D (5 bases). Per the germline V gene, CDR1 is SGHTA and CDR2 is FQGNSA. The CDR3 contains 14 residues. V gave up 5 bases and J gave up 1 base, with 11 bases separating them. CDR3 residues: CASSRTRENTEAFF. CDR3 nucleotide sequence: TGTGCCAGCAGCCGGACAAGGGAGAACACTGAAGCTTTCTTT.

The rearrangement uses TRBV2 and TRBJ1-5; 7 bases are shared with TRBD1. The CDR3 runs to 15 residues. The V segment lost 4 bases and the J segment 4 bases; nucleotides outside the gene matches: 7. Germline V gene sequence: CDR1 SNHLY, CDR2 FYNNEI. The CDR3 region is CASSAGGQVNQPQHF. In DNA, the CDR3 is TGTGCCAGCAGTGCGGGTGGACAGGTGAATCAGCCCCAGCATTTT. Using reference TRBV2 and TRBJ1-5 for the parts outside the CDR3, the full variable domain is EPEVTQTPSHQVTQMGQEVILRCVPISNHLYFYWYRQILGQKVEFLVSFYNNEISEKSEIFDDQFSVERPDGSNFTLKIRSTKLEDSAMYFCASSAGGQVNQPQHFGDGTRLSIL.

The CDR3 DNA reads TGTGCCAGCAGTTTGTTCGGCAGGGAAGAGACCCAGTACTTC. This encodes CASSLFGREETQYF. The chain recombines TRBV2 with TRBJ2-5; D might be TRBD1 (5 bases). The CDR3 is 14 amino acids. V dropped 5 bases and J dropped 3 bases, with 13 bases sitting between them. Germline V lookup: CDR1 SNHLY, CDR2 FYNNEI. Looking up the rest from reference TRBV2 and TRBJ2-5 gives the full variable domain: EPEVTQTPSHQVTQMGQEVILRCVPISNHLYFYWYRQILGQKVEFLVSFYNNEISEKSEIFDDQFSVERPDGSNFTLKIRSTKLEDSAMYFCASSLFGREETQYFGPGTRLLVL.